This section outlines one TCR beta chain sequence together with its context. Its antigen is not yet known. No base-level quality is on record; no much larger clone is a single base apart. The data are from a study of cytomegalovirus exposure and HLA in healthy donors (dated by TCRdb to about 2017). Turning to the overall study: An earlier analysis of 587 of the donors reported about 260 Gb of sequence data and 95 million to 130 million unique TCR beta sequences obtained from roughly 180 million T cells. Roughly 300 gigabases of sequencing data and 80 million or so unique TCR sequences were included in an early release covering 500 to 750 HLA-typed donors. Of the roughly 420 genotyped donors, roughly 76% were placed in the genetic ancestry cluster associated with self-reported Caucasian donors. The study aimed to test whether signatures of past pathogen exposure could be identified by cataloging public T cell receptors. The T cell repertoires of around 670 subjects were profiled by immunosequencing and related to cytomegalovirus serostatus. In addition to the first cohort of around 670 subjects, a separate validation cohort of some 120 different subjects was used. To predict cytomegalovirus infection status, the study brought together high-throughput TCR immunosequencing, statistical association of individual TCRs with disease status, and machine learning. In a later analysis, previously published TCR beta repertoires from 550 to 750 donors were re-analyzed and high-resolution HLA genotyping was added so that TCR occurrence patterns could be studied. In the later analysis, no new phenotypic data were used to find candidate immune exposures; instead, reliance was placed on TCR beta sequences and their occurrence across donors. An earlier analysis of several hundred of the donors used high-throughput TCR beta sequencing to judge whether each TCR beta V gene segment behaved as functional or pseudogenic. Alongside the repertoire data, information on donor age, sex, ethnicity and CMV serostatus was compiled. A later genetic analysis used genome-wide SNP genotypes for about 55% of the 666 donors, treating that subset as a discovery cohort. Every discovery cohort repertoire had been produced on one sequencing platform. Both class I and class II loci were covered by HLA typing, at four-digit resolution. Typing coverage varied by locus: roughly 620-640 donors for A, B, C, DRB1 and DQB1; more than 500 for DQA1; about 600 for DPA1; fewer than 480 for DPB1. Several DR-DQ haplotypes were handled as single units for association and clustering because linkage in the cohort was strong. On average, 235,054 unique TCR beta nucleotide sequences were sequenced per donor among more than 350 genotyped donors of the cohort, with roughly 20% of those sequences being non-productive. What the research found in general, with its limitations: Only TCR beta chains were sequenced in this cohort, and the absence of alpha or paired-chain data limited detectable features. An earlier analysis of approximately 600 of the donors showed that most TCR beta V segments appeared in productive rearrangements either about 90% or about 30% of the time, which broadly matched IMGT annotations. The authors suggested that the approach could potentially be extended to other disease states and immunological phenotypes. A further reported finding was that TCR beta sequences accurately predicted the HLA-A and HLA-B alleles for most subjects in the first cohort. A later analysis found that TCR association rates varied across HLA loci, with DRB1 alleles showing the most associated TCRs and HLA-C alleles the fewest. The study gave a list of some 150 TCR beta chains associated with cytomegalovirus. Several of the top co-occurrence clusters appeared to be linked to parvovirus B19, influenza, CMV and Epstein-Barr virus, according to a later analysis. Correlated functional status among segregating V segments might reflect linkage disequilibrium, but an unknown experimental factor could not be ruled out. Some IMGT-functional V segments, including TRBV6-2 and TRBV6-3, could not be told apart with the 87-base-pair reads, so those segments were excluded. According to a later genetic analysis, donors in an Asian-associated ancestry cluster had fewer N-insertions in productive TCRs than the roughly 660-donor mean. In vitro tests confirmed that a few of the cytomegalovirus-associated TCR beta chains recognize cytomegalovirus antigens. The earlier analysis of approximately 540 of the donors excluded over 15 rarely observed V segments, including chromosome 9 orphons, because counts were too low. When HLA alleles, especially DR and DQ, strongly co-occurred, TCR associations were difficult to assign to individual alleles. An association between a missense DCLRE1C variant and V-gene and J-gene trimming of TCR beta chains was found in a later genetic analysis and replicated in an independent cohort. A later analysis found that most CMV-associated TCR beta chains appeared HLA-restricted, with HLA associations seemingly driven largely by CMV exposure. A group of highly shared sequence variants was considered likely to be a technical artifact of the sequencing pipeline. CMV serostatus was the only immune exposure information available for the cohort. Most TCR sequences were seen in very few donors, while some public TCRs were found in many individuals. HLA typing was unavailable for some donors at each locus, so association tests used only the typed subset. The presence/absence analyses assumed that sequencing depth was roughly uniform across donors, and that assumption may not be true. In a later analysis, HLA-associated TCR beta chains were found to be more clonally expanded and to have lower generation probabilities than equally common non-associated chains. In both the original and validation cohorts, the classifier was reported to diagnose cytomegalovirus status with high specificity and sensitivity. At a false discovery rate of 0.05, a later analysis linked about 17,000 TCR beta sequences to specific HLA alleles.

The library relied on the immunoSEQ multiplex PCR assay. A mixture of 60 forward primers for TCR Vbeta segments and 13 reverse primers for TCR Jbeta segments was used in the multiplex PCR. The CDR3 region of rearranged TCR beta genes was amplified from genomic DNA by a multiplex PCR assay. Amplified TCR beta libraries were sequenced as 87-base-pair reads on the Illumina HiSeq System. The authors' pipeline ran thus. In a later analysis, roughly 80 million unique TCR beta chains were counted across the approximately 640 repertoires, and around 10 million of these chains were shared by at least two donors. Raw reads were error-corrected and collapsed into unique sequences with a nearest-neighbor algorithm that merged closely related sequences to remove PCR and sequencing errors. Alignment of CDR3 sequences to IMGT reference sequences was used to assign V, D and J gene segments. For a sequence to be retained, at least a six-nucleotide match to both a V gene segment and a J gene segment was required. Rearrangements were classified as productive when the CDR3 lacked stop codons and remained in frame with V and J, and all other rearrangements were classified as non-productive. Following IMGT convention, CDR3 was defined as the stretch from the second conserved V-encoded cysteine to the conserved J-encoded phenylalanine. The earlier analysis of roughly 590 of the donors excluded sequences that lacked an unambiguous match to a single V gene segment. In an earlier analysis of 587 of the donors, V segments were called functional above 56.7% productive rearrangements and were called segregating when the between-donor standard deviation exceeded 5%. A statistical classification framework was built to diagnose cytomegalovirus status from the catalog of TCR beta chain sequences. V and J gene assignment, in a later analysis, came from comparing TCR nucleotide sequences with IMGT/GENE-DB human TR gene sequences. In a later analysis, CDR3 sequences and most-parsimonious VDJ recombination scenarios were assigned using the TCRdist pipeline. In a later analysis, each TCR beta chain was defined by its CDR3 amino acid sequence together with its V-gene family, and reads lacking a unique V-gene family were excluded. In a later analysis, fewer than 650 highly shared, low-generation-probability nucleotide sequences were removed to address suspected cross-contamination and a sequencing artifact. For each public chain, a later analysis derived a clonal expansion index from normalized ranks of inferred template counts within each repertoire. Generation probabilities in a later analysis came from a VDJ recombination model fitted to out-of-frame rearrangements, and those results were checked against IGoR. A later analysis scored TCR-TCR, TCR-HLA and TCR-CMV co-occurrence with hypergeometric tests, applying a repertoire-size bias correction to TCR pairs. To estimate false discovery rates, a later analysis permuted the HLA or CMV assignments 20 times. In a later analysis, co-occurring TCRs were grouped using DBSCAN, with TCRdist sequence similarity added in when clustering inside HLA-allele-positive subsets. Repertoires with fewer than 30,000 or more than 120,000 public chains were left out of co-occurrence clustering, as were four to six repertoires with anomalous nucleotide sharing. TCRdb re-hosts the immuneACCESS table, in-frame sequences only. Its copies lack some clones; in the studies checked, an unresolved V gene accounts for under half of them, and the cause for the rest is not known. The V and J calls and clone size are taken from that table; D and trimming were inferred from the DNA. The sample table shows more than 95,000 clones, and around 74% are seen once. The top ten constitute 11% to 15% of the sample.

The cohort comprised around 700 healthy bone marrow donors. Cohort members were all nominally healthy when sampled, although unrecorded immune exposures were likely present. The donor tested CMV seropositive, placing the donor among the approximately 310 seropositive members of the cohort. A peripheral blood sample was provided by each donor, and peripheral blood mononuclear cells were used for TCR beta sequencing. Genomic DNA was extracted from the blood cell samples with the Qiagen DNeasy Blood Extraction Kit. The germline V gene provides CDR1 ENHRY and CDR2 SYGVKD. The CDR3 starts with the cysteine, ends with the phenylalanine, and has 15 residues. The retained sequence is limited to the CDR3, 45 bases, with the frame set at the first base. V lost 5 bases and J lost 5 bases, and the count of bases not matched to a germline gene is 5.

The V and J segments used are TRBV10-3 and TRBJ2-2; 10 of the junction bases match TRBD1. The sample taken for sequencing was PBMCs. The clonotype originates from a woman in her 70s in good health and CMV-seropositive. The DNA sequence reads TGTGCCATCAGTCAGGGGACAGGGGTAACCGGGGAGCTGTTTTTT. Translated, this is CAISQGTGVTGELFF.